The 16 T cell receptor beta chains reported below all come from one sample, sequenced in a study of T cells in Graves' hyperthyroidism and ophthalmopathy. RNA transcripts gave rise to amplified TCR beta CDR3 regions. First-round RT-PCR targeting the TCR CDR3 was performed with the HTBI primer set. TCRdb processed the multiplex PCR reads anew with MiXCR; each CDR3 protein has one entry. The data show about 160,000 distinct CDR3 sequences, with 9.4% seen just once and around 20% held by the top ten. Specimen: blood. The receptors originated from a woman aged 18-30 years with Graves' hyperthyroidism that later progressed to Graves' ophthalmopathy.

This clonotype was detected a few times. The gene calls are TRBV4-1 and TRBJ2-5, with TRBD1 matching 8 bases. CDR1 and CDR2 (germline): MGHRA, YSYEKL. J lost 4 bases, V lost 1 base, and 2 bases had no gene match. There are 14 residues in the CDR3. CDR3 sequence (DNA): TGCGCCAGCAGCCAAGCGACAGGGGCAGAGACCCAGTACTTC. Protein product: CASSQATGAETQYF.

In this sample, this clonotype turned up many times. This chain uses TRBV11-2 with TRBJ1-5; D is possibly TRBD1 (5 bases). The length of the CDR3 is 16 residues. Trimming removed 0 bases at V and 4 bases at J, with 13 bases between. Germline loops: CDR1 SGHAT, CDR2 FQNNGV. CDR3 DNA: TGTGCCAGCAGCTTAGAGGTTCAAGGGGTGAATCAGCCCCAGCATTTT. This gives the protein CASSLEVQGVNQPQHF. Full variable domain (remainder filled in from reference TRBV11-2 and TRBJ1-5): EAGVAQSPRYKIIEKRQSVAFWCNPISGHATLYWYQQILGQGPKLLIQFQNNGVVDDSQLPKDRFSAERLKGVDSTLKIQPAKLEDSAVYLCASSLEVQGVNQPQHFGDGTRLSIL.

The table lists this clonotype with many counts. CDR3 nucleotide sequence: TGTGCCTCTGGCAAGCGGGGGGGCCTTGGTCTTCAAGAGACCCAGTACTTC. It codes for CASGKRGGLGLQETQYF. The chain couples TRBV30 to TRBJ2-5, with 10 bases fitting TRBD2. J was trimmed by 2 bases and V by 7 bases; bases with no gene match: 16. Germline lookup yields CDR1 GTSNPN and CDR2 SVGIG (reference sequence). This CDR3 is 17 amino acids long. The full variable domain, completed using reference TRBV30 and TRBJ2-5, is SQTIHQWPATLVQPVGSPLSLECTVEGTSNPNLYWYRQAAGRGLQLLFYSVGIGQISSEVPQNLSASRPQDRQFILSSKKLLLSDSGFYLCASGKRGGLGLQETQYFGPGTRLLVL.

This clonotype appeared many times. The V gene is TRBV7-2, the J gene TRBJ2-7; unclear D gene. Germline values: CDR1 SGHTA, CDR2 FQGNSA. Trimming shortened V by 5 bases and J by 6 bases, and 14 bases separated the two germline ends. The CDR3 has 13 amino acids. In nucleotides, the CDR3 is TGTGCCAGCAGCCCAAATCCTCAAACCGAGCAGTACTTC. Protein product: CASSPNPQTEQYF.

This clonotype was seen a handful of times. The rearrangement uses TRBV7-6 and TRBJ2-1; 8 bases map to TRBD2. CDR3 length: 15 residues. Germline V lookup: CDR1 SGHVS, CDR2 FNYEAQ. V dropped 5 bases and J dropped 7; count of bases not matched to a gene: 10. The CDR3 loop is CASSRTHSSGNEQFF. DNA for the CDR3: TGTGCCAGCAGCCGTACCCACTCTAGCGGGAATGAGCAGTTCTTC. Full variable domain (rest looked up from reference TRBV7-6 and TRBJ2-1): GAGVSQSPRYKVTKRGQDVALRCDPISGHVSLYWYRQALGQGPEFLTYFNYEAQQDKSGLPNDRFSAERPEGSISTLTIQRTEQRDSAMYRCASSRTHSSGNEQFFGPGTRLTVL.

This clonotype was recorded many times. The V gene is TRBV5-1, the J gene TRBJ1-1; D may be TRBD1 (6 bases). The CDR3 has 16 amino acids. The germline V and J ends were trimmed by 4 bases and 0 bases, with 16 bases remaining between them. Germline V gene sequence: CDR1 SGHRS, CDR2 YFSETQ. CDR3 in amino acids: CASSEDSNEMNTEAFF. The CDR3 nucleotides read TGCGCCAGCAGCGAGGACAGCAACGAAATGAACACTGAAGCTTTCTTT.

This clonotype occurred many times. This chain connects TRBV6-1 to TRBJ1-5, with 10 bases identical to TRBD1. Germline trimming cut 5 bases from V and 6 bases from J; bases unmatched to any gene: 7. This CDR3 region has 15 residues. Germline V gene data show CDR1 as MNHNS and CDR2 as SASEGT. The CDR3 is CASSLRQGAGQPQHF. As DNA, the CDR3 is TGTGCCAGCAGTTTGAGACAGGGGGCCGGTCAGCCCCAGCATTTT.

This clonotype was counted at least ten times. V gene TRBV30 combines with J gene TRBJ2-5; D might be TRBD2 (6 bases). From germline, CDR1 is GTSNPN and CDR2 SVGIG (reference sequence). This CDR3 is built from 13 residues. Trimming cost V 2 bases and J 5 bases, with 12 bases left between them. The CDR3 DNA is TGTGCCTGGAGTTGGGAGGCTGGTGAGACCCAGTACTTC. As protein: CAWSWEAGETQYF.

The table lists this clonotype with many counts. CDR3 in DNA: TGCGCCAGCAGCGTCGCAGGGGGAATGAACACTGAAGCTTTCTTT. Protein: CASSVAGGMNTEAFF. The J gene is TRBJ1-1, the V gene TRBV10-2; 7 bases match TRBD1. The germline CDR1 and CDR2 sequences are WSHSY and SAAADI. CDR3 length: 15 residues. Trimming at V came to 6 bases and at J to 0 bases, leaving 7 bases not matched to a gene.

This clonotype occurred many times. The J gene is TRBJ2-1, the V gene TRBV20-1; TRBD2 agrees at 14 bases. J gave up 0 bases and V 5 bases, and 12 bases lay outside the gene matches. The CDR3 extends over 19 amino acids. From germline, CDR1 is DFQATT and CDR2 SNEGSKA (reference sequence). CDR3 sequence: CSAPGSGTSGSRSYNEQFF. The CDR3 region has the DNA TGCAGTGCTCCAGGATCCGGGACTAGCGGGAGCCGCTCCTACAATGAGCAGTTCTTC.

This clonotype was counted between two and nine times. The chain employs TRBV5-4 and TRBJ2-5; a possible D gene is TRBD1 (5 bases). The CDR3 length is 13 residues. The V end was cut by 10 bases, the J end by 0 bases, with 13 bases between. In germline, CDR1 is SGHNT, CDR2 YYREEE (reference sequence). The CDR3 DNA sequence: TGTGCCTGGCAGGGTGCTTACCAAGAGACCCAGTACTTC. Translated, it gives CAWQGAYQETQYF.

This clonotype was seen repeatedly, ten times or more. This chain connects TRBV10-3 to TRBJ1-2, with D uncertain. There are 17 residues in the CDR3. V shed 0 bases and J shed 2 bases, with 16 bases lying between them. Per germline, CDR1 ENHRY and CDR2 SYGVKD. CDR3 sequence: CAISESPDHSSNYGYTF. CDR3 nucleotide sequence: TGTGCCATCAGTGAGTCACCCGATCACAGTAGCAACTATGGCTACACCTTC.

This clonotype was seen many times. The gene calls are TRBV13 and TRBJ1-2; no firm D call. Looked up from germline, CDR1 is PRHDT and CDR2 is FYEKMQ (reference sequence). V lost 5 bases, J lost 4 bases, and 14 bases lay in between. The CDR3 totals 14 residues. This CDR3 is CASSTQPDTYGYTF. CDR3 nucleotide sequence: TGTGCCAGCAGCACCCAACCTGACACCTATGGCTACACCTTC.

This clonotype was seen at least ten times. The V call is TRBV20-1, the J call TRBJ2-7; TRBD2 might be the D (6 bases). Germline CDR1 is DFQATT and CDR2 is SNEGSKA (reference sequence). Trimming stripped 3 bases from V and 4 bases from J, with 22 bases between. The CDR3 runs 16 residues. The CDR3 here is CSARPLLVSGLYEQYF. CDR3 nucleotides: TGCAGTGCTAGGCCCCTCTTGGTTAGCGGCCTTTACGAGCAGTACTTC.

Worth noting for this clonotype: Being one base from a much bigger clone, this may be a read error. The genes are TRBV29-1 and TRBJ1-2; D gene unclear. The V gene lost 6 bases and the J gene lost 4 bases, with 18 bases spanning the gap. The CDR3 sequence is 14 residues long. Germline CDR1 and CDR2: SQVTM and ANQGSEA. This chain's CDR3 is CSVSREEISYGYTF. The CDR3 nucleotides are TGCAGCGTGTCAAGGGAAGAAATTAGCTATGGCTACACCTTC.

In this sample, this clonotype turned up many times. The chain uses TRBV6-1 and TRBJ1-1, with D maybe TRBD1 (5 bases). V was shortened by 1 base and J by 4 bases, with 13 bases between the two germline ends. The CDR3 spans 15 residues. The germline V gene encodes CDR1 MNHNS and CDR2 SASEGT. In DNA, the CDR3 is TGTGCCAGCAGTGAAGGGGGGTGGGGAACCACTGAAGCTTTCTTT. This sequence encodes CASSEGGWGTTEAFF.